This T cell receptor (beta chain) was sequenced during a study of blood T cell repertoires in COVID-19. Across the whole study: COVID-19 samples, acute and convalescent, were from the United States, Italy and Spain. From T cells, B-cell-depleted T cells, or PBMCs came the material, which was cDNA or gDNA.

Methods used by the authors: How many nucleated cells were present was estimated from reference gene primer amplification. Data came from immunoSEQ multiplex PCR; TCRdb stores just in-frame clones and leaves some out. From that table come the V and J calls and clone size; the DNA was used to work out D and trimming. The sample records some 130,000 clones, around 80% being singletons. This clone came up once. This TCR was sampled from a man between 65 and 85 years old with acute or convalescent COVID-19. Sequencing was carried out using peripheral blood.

The CDR3 region has the DNA TGTGCCAGCAGTTTGGCCTCGGGGAACACTGAAGCTTTCTTT. Its protein product is CASSLASGNTEAFF. This chain links TRBV28 with TRBJ1-1; D is unresolved. The CDR3 loop spans 14 amino acids. Trimming took off 3 bases at V and 1 base at J, with 9 bases between the two ends. CDR1 MDHEN and CDR2 SYDVKM come from the germline V gene.